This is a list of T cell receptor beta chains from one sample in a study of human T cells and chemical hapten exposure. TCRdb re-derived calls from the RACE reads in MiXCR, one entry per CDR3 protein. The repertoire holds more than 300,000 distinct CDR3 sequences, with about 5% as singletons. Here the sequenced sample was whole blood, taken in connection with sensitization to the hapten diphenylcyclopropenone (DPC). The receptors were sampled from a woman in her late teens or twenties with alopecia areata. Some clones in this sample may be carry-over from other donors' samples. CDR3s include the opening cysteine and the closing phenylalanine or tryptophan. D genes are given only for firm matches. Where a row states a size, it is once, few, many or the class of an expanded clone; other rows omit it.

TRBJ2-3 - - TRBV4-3 CASSQTDGRGDTQYF TGCGCCAGCAGCCAAACCGACGGTAGGGGAGATACGCAGTATTTT
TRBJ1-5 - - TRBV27 CASRMTGFPYSNQPQHF TGTGCCAGCAGGATGACGGGTTTCCCCTATAGCAATCAGCCCCAGCATTTT
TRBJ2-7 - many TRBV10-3 CAIAEGYEQYF TGTGCCATAGCGGAGGGCTACGAGCAGTACTTC
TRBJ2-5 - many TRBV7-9 CASSLKYGDVETQYF TGTGCCAGCAGCTTAAAATATGGGGATGTAGAGACCCAGTACTTC
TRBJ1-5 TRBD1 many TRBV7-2 CASSLAGGYNLQPQHF TGTGCCAGCAGCTTAGCAGGGGGCTATAATCTTCAGCCCCAGCATTTT
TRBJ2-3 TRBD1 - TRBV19 CASKDRGSFGSTDTQYF TGTGCCAGTAAAGACAGGGGTTCTTTCGGGAGCACAGATACGCAGTATTTT
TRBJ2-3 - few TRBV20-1 CSARYGGDTDTQYF TGCAGTGCTAGATATGGGGGAGACACAGATACGCAGTATTTT
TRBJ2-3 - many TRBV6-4 CASSDDRMSDTQYF TGTGCCAGCAGTGACGACCGAATGTCGGATACGCAGTATTTT
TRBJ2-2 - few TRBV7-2 CASTYRGELFF TGTGCCAGCACATATAGGGGGGAGCTGTTTTTT
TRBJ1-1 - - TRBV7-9 CASQEGGPNTEAFF TGTGCCAGTCAGGAGGGGGGGCCGAACACTGAAGCTTTCTTT
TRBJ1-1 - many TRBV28 CASRWTVNTEAFF TGTGCCAGCCGATGGACAGTGAACACTGAAGCTTTCTTT
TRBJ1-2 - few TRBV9 CASGPPTEALSLTGYTF TGTGCCAGCGGGCCCCCGACGGAGGCGCTTTCTTTAACCGGCTACACCTTC
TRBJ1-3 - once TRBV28 CASRPDRSSGNTIYF TGTGCCAGCAGGCCCGACAGGAGCTCTGGAAACACCATATATTTT
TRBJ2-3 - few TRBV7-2 CASSPGLTTSSDTQYF TGTGCCAGCAGCCCTGGACTAACCACCTCCTCAGATACGCAGTATTTT
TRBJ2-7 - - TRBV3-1 CASSQEEVSYEQYF TGTGCCAGCAGCCAAGAGGAGGTTTCCTACGAGCAGTACTTC
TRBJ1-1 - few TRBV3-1 CASRLQGRGNTEAFF TGTGCCAGCAGGCTACAGGGAAGAGGGAACACTGAAGCTTTCTTT
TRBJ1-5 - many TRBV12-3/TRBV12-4 CASSLVGQPQHF TGTGCCAGCAGCCTGGTGGGTCAGCCCCAGCATTTT
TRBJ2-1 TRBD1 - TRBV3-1 CASSRANRGQEQFF TGTGCCAGCAGCCGAGCTAACAGGGGACAAGAGCAGTTCTTC
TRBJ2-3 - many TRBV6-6 CASSQTAYTDTQYF TGTGCCAGCAGCCAGACGGCTTACACAGATACGCAGTATTTT
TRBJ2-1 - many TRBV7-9 CASSPTYNEQFF TGTGCCAGCAGCCCCACGTACAATGAGCAGTTCTTC
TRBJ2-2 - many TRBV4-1 CASRLTGQGELFF TGCGCCAGCAGACTGACAGGCCAAGGGGAGCTGTTTTTT
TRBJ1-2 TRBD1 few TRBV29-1 CSVQTGENYGYTF TGCAGCGTCCAGACAGGGGAGAACTATGGCTACACCTTC
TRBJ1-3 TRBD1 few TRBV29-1 CSVLQGAGGNTIYF TGCAGCGTTCTACAGGGGGCGGGAGGAAACACCATATATTTT
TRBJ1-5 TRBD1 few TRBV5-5 CASSGTDDQPQHF TGTGCCAGCAGCGGGACAGACGATCAGCCCCAGCATTTT
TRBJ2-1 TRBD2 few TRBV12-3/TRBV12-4 CASSLKLAGGNEQFF TGTGCCAGCAGTTTAAAGCTAGCGGGGGGCAATGAGCAGTTCTTC
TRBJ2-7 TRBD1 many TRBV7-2 CASSPRTGTNVLIYEQYF TGTGCCAGCAGCCCTCGGACAGGAACCAATGTCCTAATCTACGAGCAGTACTTC
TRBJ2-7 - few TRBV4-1 CASSQDYGTYEQYF TGCGCCAGCAGCCAAGATTACGGAACCTACGAGCAGTACTTC
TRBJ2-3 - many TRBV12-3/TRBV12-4 CASSPFTRYTDTQYF TGTGCCAGCAGCCCCTTTACTCGGTACACAGATACGCAGTATTTT
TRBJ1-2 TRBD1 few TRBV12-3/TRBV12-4 CASSTDRGRLGYTF TGTGCCAGCAGTACGGACAGGGGTAGACTTGGCTACACCTTC
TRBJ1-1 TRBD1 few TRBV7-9 CASSAGQGARGSEAFF TGTGCCAGCAGCGCGGGACAGGGGGCGCGGGGCAGTGAAGCTTTCTTT
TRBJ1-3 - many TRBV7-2 CASSYMKGNTIYF TGTGCCAGCAGCTATATGAAAGGAAACACCATATATTTT
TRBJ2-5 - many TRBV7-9 CASSLASDQETQYF TGTGCCAGCAGCTTAGCTAGCGACCAAGAGACCCAGTACTTC
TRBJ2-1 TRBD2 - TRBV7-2 CASSSGLASYNEQFF TGTGCCAGCAGCTCGGGACTAGCTTCCTACAATGAGCAGTTCTTC
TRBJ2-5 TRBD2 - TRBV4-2 CASSSRGIAGEETQYF TGTGCCAGCAGCTCCCGCGGGATAGCGGGGGAAGAGACCCAGTACTTC
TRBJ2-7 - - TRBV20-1 CSATDPYEQYF TGCAGTGCTACTGACCCCTACGAGCAGTACTTC
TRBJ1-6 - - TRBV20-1 CSARVRTVNSPLHF TGCAGTGCTAGAGTTAGGACAGTGAATTCACCCCTCCACTTT
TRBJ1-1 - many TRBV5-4 CASSLRQKNTEAFF TGTGCCAGCAGCTTGAGGCAGAAGAACACTGAAGCTTTCTTT
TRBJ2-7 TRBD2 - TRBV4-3 CASSQLPGLAGEQYF TGCGCCAGCAGCCAATTACCGGGACTAGCGGGCGAGCAGTACTTC
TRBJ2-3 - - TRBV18 CASSRTRSPSGYTDTQYF TGTGCCAGCTCCCGTACCAGGAGCCCTAGTGGGTACACAGATACGCAGTATTTT
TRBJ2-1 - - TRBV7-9 CASTSVRARNEQFF TGTGCCAGCACCTCAGTTAGGGCGCGAAATGAGCAGTTCTTC
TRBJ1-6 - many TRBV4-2 CASSQDPPHSPLHF TGTGCCAGCAGCCAAGACCCCCCCCATTCACCCCTCCACTTT
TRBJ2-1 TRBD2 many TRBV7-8 CASSFSGGVWYEQFF TGTGCCAGCAGCTTTAGCGGGGGGGTTTGGTATGAGCAGTTCTTC
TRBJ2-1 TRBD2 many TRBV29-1 CSVPTGLAANNEQFF TGCAGCGTCCCCACCGGACTAGCGGCAAACAATGAGCAGTTCTTC
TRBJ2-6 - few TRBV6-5 CASSLTLGANVLTF TGTGCCAGCAGTTTGACTCTTGGGGCCAACGTCCTGACTTTC
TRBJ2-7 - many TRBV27 CASSRSAFYEQYF TGTGCCAGCAGTAGATCCGCCTTCTACGAGCAGTACTTC
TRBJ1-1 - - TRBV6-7 CASSLPLMRGAAFF TGTGCCAGCAGCTTGCCCCTTATGCGGGGAGCAGCTTTCTTT
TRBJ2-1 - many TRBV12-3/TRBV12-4 CASSPMNREAQFF TGTGCCAGCAGTCCCATGAACAGGGAAGCCCAGTTCTTC
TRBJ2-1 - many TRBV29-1 CSFSRVEQFF TGCAGCTTTTCGCGTGTTGAGCAGTTCTTC
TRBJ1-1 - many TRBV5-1 CASSWDSGTSGVHWNTEAFF TGCGCCAGCAGCTGGGACTCCGGGACATCCGGAGTCCACTGGAACACTGAAGCTTTCTTT
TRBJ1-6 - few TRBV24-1 CATSGDTDNSPLHF TGTGCCACCAGTGGGGACACTGATAATTCACCCCTCCACTTT
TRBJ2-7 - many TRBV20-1 CSASSGYEQYF TGCAGTGCTAGTAGTGGCTACGAGCAGTACTTC
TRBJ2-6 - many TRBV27 CASSLVGVSGANVLTF TGTGCCAGCAGTTTAGTGGGTGTCTCTGGGGCCAACGTCCTGACTTTC
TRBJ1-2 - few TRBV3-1 CASSQDGGSFYGYTF TGTGCCAGCAGCCAAGACGGGGGTTCCTTCTATGGCTACACCTTC
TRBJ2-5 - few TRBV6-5 CASNQGSKETQYF TGTGCCAGCAACCAGGGTTCGAAAGAGACCCAGTACTTC
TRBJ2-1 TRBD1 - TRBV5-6 CASSLSHRGRIYNEQFF TGTGCCAGCAGCCTAAGCCACAGGGGCCGAATCTACAATGAGCAGTTCTTC
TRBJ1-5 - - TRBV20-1 CSAYPGGNQPQHF TGCAGTGCTTATCCGGGAGGCAATCAGCCCCAGCATTTT
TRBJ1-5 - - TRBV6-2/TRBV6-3 CASRISNQPQHF TGTGCCAGCAGGATAAGCAATCAGCCCCAGCATTTT